This paragraph reports one TCR beta chain. The target antigen is unknown. These data originate in a study of cytomegalovirus exposure and HLA in healthy donors. Whole-study results and caveats: In a later analysis, TCR beta V- and J-gene trimming was associated with a missense DCLRE1C variant.

V lost 4 bases to trimming and J lost 2 bases, with 18 bases between them. Germline CDR1 and CDR2: MNHEY and SVGAGI. The CDR3 extends over 16 amino acids. 60 Vbeta and 13 Jbeta primers were used in PCR. Sequencing used immunoSEQ multiplex PCR; TCRdb keeps in-frame clones, though not all of them. The table has 75,000 to 95,000 clones, over 60% seen once. Material: PBMCs. This receptor was taken from a woman aged 45-59 years in good health and CMV-seropositive. The chain joins TRBV6-5 to TRBJ2-7; the D gene is possibly TRBD1 (5 bases). As DNA, the CDR3 is TGTGCCAGCAGTTCTAGGGGCAGCGACCATGCCTACGAGCAGTACTTC. Translated: CASSSRGSDHAYEQYF.